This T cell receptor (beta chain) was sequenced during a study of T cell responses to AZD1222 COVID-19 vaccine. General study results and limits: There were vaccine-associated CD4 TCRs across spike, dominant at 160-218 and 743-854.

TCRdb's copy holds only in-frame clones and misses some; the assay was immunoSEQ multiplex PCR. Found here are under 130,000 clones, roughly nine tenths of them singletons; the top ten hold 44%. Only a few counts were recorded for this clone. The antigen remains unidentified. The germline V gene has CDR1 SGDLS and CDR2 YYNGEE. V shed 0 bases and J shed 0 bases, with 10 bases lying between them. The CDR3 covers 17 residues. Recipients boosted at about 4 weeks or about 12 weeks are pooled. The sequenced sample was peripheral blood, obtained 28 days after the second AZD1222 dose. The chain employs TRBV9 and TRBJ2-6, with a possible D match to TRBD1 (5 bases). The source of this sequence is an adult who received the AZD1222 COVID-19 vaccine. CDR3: CASSVAQESSGANVLTF. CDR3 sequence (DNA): TGTGCCAGCAGCGTAGCACAGGAGAGCTCTGGGGCCAACGTCCTGACTTTC.